This T cell receptor (beta chain) appears in the sequencing data of a study of T cell responses to AZD1222 COVID-19 vaccine. The wider study: Recipients boosted at about 4 weeks or about 12 weeks are pooled. Study results and caveats: Spike-specific TCR repertoires showed rising breadth and depth after two AZD1222 doses. Vaccine-related CD4 TCRs covered spike, predominating at 160-218 and 743-854. As reported, nearly half of all spike-specific TCRs target variant regions that are unmutated.

Generated by immunoSEQ multiplex PCR, the TCRdb table keeps only in-frame clones and is missing some. The profile shows roughly 180,000 clones, roughly nine tenths of them singletons. Remarks on this clone: What it binds is unknown.

Germline V gives CDR1 SGHTA, CDR2 FQGNSA. The CDR3 covers 12 residues. V was clipped by 5 bases and J by 4 bases, with 6 bases between them. The chain carries TRBV7-2 and TRBJ1-5; D is uncertain. The input for sequencing was peripheral blood, taken on day 0 of AZD1222 vaccination. This clonotype was obtained from an adult in good health. The CDR3 here is CASSPNNQPQHF. Here the CDR3 DNA reads TGTGCCAGCAGCCCAAATAATCAGCCCCAGCATTTT.